The 25 T cell receptor delta chains presented below share a single source sample, sequenced in a study of Vδ1+ human thymocytes (dated by TCRdb to between 2017 and 2018). On the study overall, not on this receptor specifically: Unlike the oligoclonal repertoires in peripheral blood, the thymic TRG and TRD repertoires appeared highly polyclonal, with Gaussian CDR3 length distributions.

TCRdb lists the instrument as Illumina MiSeq. RNA extraction was performed with the RNeasy mini kit, and reverse transcription was done with Superscript III. CDR3 amplicons were produced by multiplex PCR using pooled V-gene forward primers and a constant-region reverse primer with Illumina adaptor overhangs. TCRdb called clones from the public reads with CATT, and repeated DNA sequences were later combined into one row. The sample profile shows some 25,000 delta-chain clones; nearly 7.5% of them were found once. Around 1% of the sample goes to the ten largest clones. No antigen is known for these receptors. The sequenced material came from Vdelta1+ gamma-delta thymocytes from the thymus. Interpreted using the paper, the cell subset or site label stands for: FACS-sorted CD3+ TCRalphabeta- TCRVdelta1+ TCRVdelta2- thymocytes. The receptor set was obtained from a girl under three years old who had congenital heart surgery.

No V segment was called; the J segment is TRDJ1; the table calls TRDD3, which could not be checked here. This CDR3 contains 20 residues. The CDR3 nucleotides read TGTGCTCTTGGGGGGCCCTCCCTTCCTACGGCTCGATACGGGACCGATAAACTCATCTTT. Amino acid sequence: CALGGPSLPTARYGTDKLIF.

This clone was detected a few times. The chain couples TRDV1 to TRDJ1; TRDD3 matches at 8 bases. Germline CDR1 reads TSWWSYY; CDR2 reads QGS. With V trimmed by 6 bases and J by 0 bases, 12 bases remained unmatched. The CDR3 runs to 17 residues. CDR3 nucleotides: TGTGCTCTTGGTATACTGGGGGGTTTGGGGTACACCGATAAACTCATCTTT. Translated: CALGILGGLGYTDKLIF.

The rearrangement joins TRDV1 to TRDJ1; 12 nucleotides agree with TRDD3. The CDR3 length is 19 residues. Germline-derived CDR1 and CDR2 are TSWWSYY and QGS. The junction had 16 bases not matched to a gene; V was cut back by 4 bases and J by 4 bases. CDR3 protein: CALGVPSFHWGIPSDKLIF. As DNA, the CDR3 is TGTGCTCTTGGGGTCCCGAGTTTCCACTGGGGGATACCGAGCGATAAACTCATCTTT.

The chain combines TRDV1 with TRDJ1; either TRDD2 or TRDD3 may supply D (6 bases each). TCRdb carries no J gene annotation; the J gene was assigned here by matching the DNA with germline. Trimming stripped 1 base from V and 0 bases from J, with 42 bases between. Germline CDR1 and CDR2: TSWWSYY and QGS. There are 26 residues in the CDR3. CDR3 sequence reads: CALGEPLGSYSTPVVWGGTYTDKLIF. CDR3 nucleotides: TGTGCTCTTGGGGAACCCCTGGGGTCCTACTCCACACCCGTGGTTTGGGGCGGGACGTACACCGATAAACTCATCTTT.

This chain connects TRDV1 to TRDJ1; 7 bases align to TRDD2. CDR1 TSWWSYY and CDR2 QGS come from the germline V gene. V lost 4 bases, J lost 4 bases, and 9 bases stayed unmatched. The CDR3 has 15 residues. The CDR3 loop reads CALGVLFLWGDKLIF. CDR3 nucleotides: TGTGCTCTTGGGGTCCTCTTCCTATGGGGCGATAAACTCATCTTT.

The chain combines TRDV1 with TRDJ1; D unresolved. V lost 0 bases, J lost 0 bases, and 20 bases lay in between. This CDR3 spans 19 amino acids. Germline CDR1 is TSWWSYY and CDR2 is QGS. CDR3 bases: TGTGCTCTTGGGGAACTGTCGCAACCCCGGGGCCCCTACACCGATAAACTCATCTTT. Amino acid sequence: CALGELSQPRGPYTDKLIF.

This clone showed up just a few times. The J gene is TRDJ1, the V gene TRDV1; 11 nucleotides agree with TRDD3. The CDR3 consists of 18 residues. V was pared by 3 bases and J by 10 bases, with 19 bases of the junction left unmatched. Germline values: CDR1 TSWWSYY, CDR2 QGS. The DNA of the CDR3 is TGTGCTCTTGGGGATGTGTTCCCTGCCTTGGGGGATACGCGGGCACTCATCTTT. The encoded protein is CALGDVFPALGDTRALIF.

The chain recombines TRDV1 with TRDJ1; 9 bases agree with TRDD3. Germline V gene sequence: CDR1 TSWWSYY, CDR2 QGS. The CDR3 is 18 amino acids. With V trimmed by 2 bases and J by 3 bases, 13 bases remained unmatched. CDR3 amino acids: CALGERIRRGIQSDKLIF. The CDR3 nucleotides are TGTGCTCTTGGGGAAAGAATACGCAGGGGGATACAATCCGATAAACTCATCTTT.

V usage is TRDV1 and J usage is TRDJ1, with D tentatively TRDD3 (5 bases). There are 14 residues in the CDR3. V was clipped by 1 base and J by 0 bases, with 6 bases between them. CDR1 is TSWWSYY, CDR2 QGS, per germline. The CDR3 sequence is CALGEPGDTDKLIF. The CDR3 bases are TGTGCTCTTGGGGAACCGGGGGACACCGATAAACTCATCTTT.

This chain connects TRDV1 to TRDJ1, with TRDD3 matching 8 bases. CDR3 length: 24 amino acids. Germline-derived CDR1 and CDR2 are TSWWSYY and QGS. Trimming at V came to 4 bases and at J to 2 bases, leaving 33 bases not matched to a gene. CDR3 in amino acids: CALGGPPGLRSPHRGDNETDKLIF. The CDR3 DNA follows: TGTGCTCTTGGGGGACCGCCGGGCCTACGGTCCCCACATCGGGGGGATAACGAAACCGATAAACTCATCTTT.

This clone was detected only a few times. The sample carries other DNA sequences with the same CDR3. The genes are TRDV1 and TRDJ1; D may be TRDD2 (5 bases). The CDR3 extends over 20 amino acids. The V gene's germline CDR1 is TSWWSYY and CDR2 QGS. The V gene lost 3 bases and the J gene lost 0 bases, with 26 bases spanning the gap. CDR3 amino acids: CALGEPETFYLYKDTDKLIF. DNA for the CDR3: TGTGCTCTTGGGGAGCCAGAAACCTTCTACCTTTACAAAGACACCGATAAACTCATCTTT.

V is TRDV1 and J is TRDJ1; the match to TRDD3 covers 10 bases. The CDR3 totals 21 residues. The trim removed 2 bases at V and 5 bases at J, leaving 23 bases unmatched. Germline CDR1 is TSWWSYY and CDR2 is QGS. The CDR3 spells CALGEVTPPWGIIPLKDKLIF. DNA for the CDR3: TGTGCTCTTGGGGAAGTAACCCCGCCCTGGGGGATAATTCCCTTAAAGGATAAACTCATCTTT.

The V gene is TRDV1, the J gene TRDJ1, with 8 bases that match TRDD3. V was clipped by 4 bases and J by 10 bases; unmatched bases: 14. Per the germline V gene, CDR1 is TSWWSYY and CDR2 is QGS. This CDR3 is built from 15 residues. As DNA, the CDR3 is TGTGCTCTTGGGGGCTACAAGTTGGGGGATGACGGACTCATCTTT. Translation: CALGGYKLGDDGLIF.

No V segment was called; the J segment is TRDJ1. CDR3 length: 21 residues. Here the CDR3 DNA reads TGTGCTCTTGGGGGCCTGGCCTTCCCCTGGTTCCAGGGGGTCAACACCGATAAACTCATCTTT. Its protein product is CALGGLAFPWFQGVNTDKLIF.

This clone was observed a few times. This chain links TRDV1 with TRDJ1, with D possibly matching TRDD2 (6 bases). The V and J ends lost 3 bases and 0 bases respectively, with 32 bases between them. Per germline, CDR1 TSWWSYY and CDR2 QGS. The CDR3 is 22 residues long. The CDR3 sequence: CALGDVASYPRKRPRYTDKLIF. Here the CDR3 DNA reads TGTGCTCTTGGGGATGTCGCCTCCTACCCCCGTAAGAGGCCGAGGTACACCGATAAACTCATCTTT.

V is TRDV1 and J is TRDJ1, with 12 bases aligning to TRDD3. CDR1 and CDR2 from the germline V gene are TSWWSYY and QGS. Germline trimming cut 0 bases from V and 3 bases from J; bases unmatched to any gene: 11. CDR3 length equals 19 residues. DNA of the CDR3: TGTGCTCTTGGGGAACTTTTCCTGCTCCACTGGGGGATACCCGATAAACTCATCTTT. Translated, it gives CALGELFLLHWGIPDKLIF.

This clone was found a few times. The same CDR3 can be traced to other DNA sequences in this sample. The chain couples TRDV1 to TRDJ1, with D hard to call. Looked up from germline, CDR1 is TSWWSYY and CDR2 is QGS. This CDR3 spans 15 amino acids. The V end was cut by 0 bases, the J end by 0 bases, with 8 bases between. CDR3 residues: CALGELREYTDKLIF. CDR3 DNA: TGTGCTCTTGGGGAACTAAGGGAGTACACCGATAAACTCATCTTT.

This clone was picked up a small number of times. The chain has TRDV1 and TRDJ1, with 8 bases matching TRDD3. J gave up 4 bases and V 3 bases, and 22 bases lay outside the gene matches. Germline lookup yields CDR1 TSWWSYY and CDR2 QGS. The CDR3 sequence is 20 residues long. In DNA, the CDR3 is TGTGCTCTTGGGGAGCCTGATTTACGGCCGGTACTGGGGGCCGGCGATAAACTCATCTTT. Translated, it gives CALGEPDLRPVLGAGDKLIF.

This clone came up a few times. The chain combines TRDV1 with TRDJ1; TRDD2 is a possible D gene (6 bases). Germline V gives CDR1 TSWWSYY, CDR2 QGS. The ends were cut back, 3 bases at V and 0 bases at J, with 14 bases in the middle. The CDR3 has 16 residues. The DNA of the CDR3 is TGTGCTCTTGGGGATTACTTCCTTTCGTACACCGATAAACTCATCTTT. Translated, it gives CALGDYFLSYTDKLIF.

The chain has TRDV1 and TRDJ1; 8 bases line up with TRDD2. As TCRdb names no J gene, one was assigned here on the basis of a DNA match to germline. The CDR3 length is 19 residues. Germline CDR1 is TSWWSYY and CDR2 is QGS. Trimming cost V 4 bases and J 2 bases; bases outside gene matches: 18. For the CDR3, the DNA is TGTGCTCTTGGGGTTTTTCCGGCCTTCCTAATTCCGGGGACCGATAAACTCATCTTT. It yields the protein CALGVFPAFLIPGTDKLIF.

V gene TRDV1 combines with J gene TRDJ1, with D perhaps matching TRDD3 (9 bases). This CDR3 contains 24 residues. Trimming shortened V by 2 bases and J by 0 bases, and 37 bases separated the two germline ends. Per the germline V gene, CDR1 is TSWWSYY and CDR2 is QGS. CDR3 loop: CALGEIPRASYSYWGTPYTDKLIF. CDR3 DNA sequence: TGTGCTCTTGGGGAAATCCCTCGAGCTTCCTACTCGTACTGGGGGACCCCTTACACCGATAAACTCATCTTT.

This clone came up a few times. V and J are TRDV1 and TRDJ1; TRDD3 is a possible D gene (6 bases). Trimming removed 4 bases from V and 10 bases from J, with 22 bases in between. Per germline, CDR1 TSWWSYY and CDR2 QGS. The CDR3 consists of 15 residues. The DNA of the CDR3 is TGTGCTCTTGGGGGCTTTGGGTCCGTACTGGGTACACTCATCTTT. Its translation: CALGGFGSVLGTLIF.

Here the J gene is TRDJ1 and the V gene is not called; TRDD3, as called in the table, went unchecked against the DNA. The CDR3 is 17 residues long. CDR3 amino acids: CALGERPVGSGGLLLIF. The CDR3 nucleotides are TGTGCTCTTGGGGAACGCCCTGTGGGGTCTGGGGGATTACTGCTCATCTTT.

This rearrangement joins TRDV1 to TRDJ1; no firm D call. Here the J gene was assigned by germline matching of the DNA, as TCRdb has none. CDR1 is TSWWSYY, CDR2 QGS, per germline. V was trimmed by 3 bases and J by 7 bases, leaving 12 bases between them. This CDR3 region has 13 residues. The CDR3 DNA reads TGTGCTCTTGGGGAGAACAGTCCTTTTAAACTCATCTTT. Protein: CALGENSPFKLIF.

The gene calls are TRDV1 and TRDJ1; 13 bases match TRDD3. CDR1 is TSWWSYY and CDR2 is QGS in the germline V gene. CDR3 length: 22 amino acids. With V trimmed by 6 bases and J by 2 bases, 24 bases remained unmatched. The DNA of the CDR3 is TGTGCTCTTGGAGAAATTCCCCCCTATTACTGGGGGATACGCCAGAGGACCGATAAACTCATCTTT. It is translated as CALGEIPPYYWGIRQRTDKLIF.